This note documents a single T cell receptor (beta chain) sequence. These data come from a study of blood T cell repertoires in COVID-19. Study-wide context: The samples span acute and convalescent COVID-19 from the United States, Italy and Spain. T cells, B-cell-depleted T cells, or PBMCs supplied cDNA or gDNA.

In the authors' methods: The authors estimated nucleated cell counts from reference gene primer amplification. Sequenced by immunoSEQ multiplex PCR; TCRdb stores in-frame clones only, minus some. That table furnishes V, J and clone size, whereas the DNA furnished D and trimming. The sample includes 55,000 to 70,000 clones, almost 80% of them seen just once. V lost 1 base, J lost 1 base, and 5 bases lay in between. The germline V gene encodes CDR1 MGHDK and CDR2 SYGVNS. This CDR3 is 15 amino acids long. The chain carries TRBV25-1 and TRBJ2-6; possible D gene TRBD1, 5 bases. The receptor's source is a man aged 55 to 70 with acute or convalescent COVID-19. The sample consisted of peripheral blood. The CDR3 bases are TGTGCCAGCAGTGAATCAGGGTCTGGGGCCAACGTCCTGACTTTC. Protein: CASSESGSGANVLTF.